This TCR beta chain stems from a study of CD8 T cells in ankylosing spondylitis. TCRdb reanalysed the 5' RACE reads using MiXCR and keeps one entry per CDR3 protein. This table holds almost 250,000 distinct CDR3 sequences, roughly 32% found once. Germline V gene sequence: CDR1 MNHEY, CDR2 SVGAGI. V shed 2 bases and J shed 6 bases, with 11 bases lying between them. This CDR3 region has 14 residues. This clonotype was seen a handful of times. The gene calls are TRBV6-5 and TRBJ2-1, with D unclear. Sequencing input: blood, either unsorted or a sorted T cell fraction (not recorded which). This clonotype was sampled from a male donor with ankylosing spondylitis or in good health (not recorded which). CDR3 in amino acids: CASSYRAVGNEQFF. The DNA of the CDR3 is TGTGCCAGCAGTTACCGGGCAGTTGGCAATGAGCAGTTCTTC.